A selection of T cell receptor beta chains follows, all from one sample in a study of shared T cell receptors in the human thymus. Some clones are missing from TCRdb's copy, which holds only in-frame ones; the method was immunoSEQ multiplex PCR. Seen here are approximately 490,000 clones, 70% to 80% observed once, and the top ten hold around 0.012%. These same records also appear under a second study, on human thymus T cells.

The sequencing input was thymocytes. These receptors came from a boy less than two years old with a congenital heart defect. Each CDR3 is given with its conserved first and last residue. The order of the fields is clone size, V gene, D gene, J gene, CDR3 protein, CDR3 DNA. A D gene is named only where the DNA matches it firmly. Part of the rows lack a size; the others show once, few, many or a class for expanded clones.

clone_size: -
v_call: TRBV5-1
d_call: -
j_call: TRBJ2-3
cdr3_aa: CASSLQLADTQYF
cdr3_nt: TGCGCCAGCAGCTTGCAGCTAGCCGATACGCAGTATTTT

clone_size: few
v_call: TRBV25-1
d_call: -
j_call: TRBJ1-1
cdr3_aa: CASSEGSDNTEAFF
cdr3_nt: TGTGCCAGCAGTGAGGGGAGTGATAACACTGAAGCTTTCTTT

clone_size: -
v_call: TRBV5-6
d_call: TRBD2
j_call: TRBJ2-7
cdr3_aa: CASSLRREGAPRQYF
cdr3_nt: TGTGCCAGCAGCCTACGGCGGGAGGGGGCGCCGAGGCAGTACTTC

clone_size: -
v_call: TRBV4-1
d_call: -
j_call: TRBJ2-2
cdr3_aa: CASSIWGLPDTGELFF
cdr3_nt: TGCGCCAGCAGCATATGGGGACTTCCGGACACCGGGGAGCTGTTTTTT

clone_size: -
v_call: TRBV19
d_call: TRBD1
j_call: TRBJ1-5
cdr3_aa: CASIDRVGPPQHF
cdr3_nt: TGTGCCAGTATCGACAGGGTCGGGCCGCCCCAGCATTTT

clone_size: few
v_call: TRBV4-3
d_call: -
j_call: TRBJ1-2
cdr3_aa: CASSQDCETAYGYTF
cdr3_nt: TGCGCCAGCAGCCAAGACTGCGAGACAGCCTATGGCTACACCTTC

clone_size: -
v_call: TRBV21-1
d_call: -
j_call: TRBJ1-5
cdr3_aa: CASSKGRGPWPQHF
cdr3_nt: TGTGCCAGCAGCAAAGGCAGGGGGCCATGGCCCCAGCATTTT

clone_size: -
v_call: TRBV27
d_call: -
j_call: TRBJ2-7
cdr3_aa: CASSLWGPLPPYEQYF
cdr3_nt: TGTGCCAGCAGTTTATGGGGGCCACTACCGCCCTACGAGCAGTACTTC

clone_size: -
v_call: TRBV28
d_call: -
j_call: TRBJ1-4
cdr3_aa: CASSFPGRGWEKLFF
cdr3_nt: TGTGCCAGCAGTTTCCCGGGGCGGGGCTGGGAAAAACTGTTTTTT

clone_size: -
v_call: TRBV18
d_call: TRBD1
j_call: TRBJ2-5
cdr3_aa: CASSGTALQETQYF
cdr3_nt: TGTGCCAGCTCAGGGACAGCGTTACAAGAGACCCAGTACTTC

clone_size: -
v_call: TRBV5-6
d_call: -
j_call: TRBJ2-7
cdr3_aa: CASSLKFWAGKGRDEQYF
cdr3_nt: TGTGCCAGCAGCTTGAAGTTTTGGGCGGGGAAGGGTCGTGACGAGCAGTACTTC

clone_size: once
v_call: TRBV2
d_call: TRBD2
j_call: TRBJ2-7
cdr3_aa: CASSVTSGATYEQYF
cdr3_nt: TGTGCCAGCAGTGTGACTAGCGGGGCAACCTACGAGCAGTACTTC

clone_size: -
v_call: TRBV7-2
d_call: -
j_call: TRBJ1-2
cdr3_aa: CASSLGRQSLVYGYTF
cdr3_nt: TGTGCCAGCAGCTTGGGTCGACAGAGTCTCGTCTATGGCTACACCTTC

clone_size: once
v_call: TRBV12-5
d_call: -
j_call: TRBJ1-1
cdr3_aa: CASGLEHGNTEAFF
cdr3_nt: TGTGCTAGTGGTTTGGAGCACGGGAACACTGAAGCTTTCTTT

clone_size: -
v_call: TRBV28
d_call: -
j_call: TRBJ1-5
cdr3_aa: CASSFVPPRQYSNQPQHF
cdr3_nt: TGTGCCAGCAGTTTTGTCCCACCTCGACAGTATAGCAATCAGCCCCAGCATTTT

clone_size: -
v_call: TRBV10-3
d_call: TRBD1
j_call: TRBJ1-2
cdr3_aa: CAISGSTGGRGYTF
cdr3_nt: TGTGCCATCAGTGGTTCGACAGGGGGCCGTGGCTACACCTTC

clone_size: -
v_call: TRBV7-2
d_call: TRBD1
j_call: TRBJ1-3
cdr3_aa: CASSLSQGIGSGNTIYF
cdr3_nt: TGTGCCAGCAGCCTGTCACAGGGGATCGGCTCTGGAAACACCATATATTTT

clone_size: -
v_call: TRBV6-4
d_call: TRBD1
j_call: TRBJ2-3
cdr3_aa: CASSASGQGTDTQYF
cdr3_nt: TGTGCCAGCAGTGCCTCGGGACAGGGGACAGATACGCAGTATTTT

clone_size: -
v_call: TRBV5-1
d_call: TRBD1
j_call: TRBJ2-6
cdr3_aa: CASTGLGTATSSGANVLTF
cdr3_nt: TGCGCCAGCACCGGTCTGGGGACAGCAACCAGCTCTGGGGCCAACGTCCTGACTTTC

clone_size: -
v_call: TRBV27
d_call: -
j_call: TRBJ1-1
cdr3_aa: CATGTSWGAEAFF
cdr3_nt: TGTGCCACTGGGACATCCTGGGGTGCTGAAGCTTTCTTT

clone_size: -
v_call: TRBV18
d_call: -
j_call: TRBJ1-1
cdr3_aa: CASSPPLGVNTEAFF
cdr3_nt: TGTGCCAGCTCACCACCGCTGGGAGTGAACACTGAAGCTTTCTTT